This TCR beta chain was found in a study of early T cells in non-severe SARS-CoV-2 infection. The overall study: The chains were unpaired, and the sequenced material was bulk RNA from unsorted whole blood.

General study results and limits: Private and CD4 specificities were missed by VDJdb matching, which favored anti-spike CD8 responses.

Individual cDNA molecules received unique molecular identifiers during library preparation. MiXCR, applied by TCRdb to the 5' RACE reads, yields one record per CDR3 protein. The sample consists of 45,000 to 65,000 distinct CDR3 sequences, roughly 9.2% of them appearing once. The sample holds many counts of this clonotype. Its antigen is unidentified. This CDR3 spans 14 amino acids. V lost 3 bases and J lost 2; bases outside the gene matches: 4. Sequenced: whole blood. This sequence was found in an adult who was a healthcare worker with PCR-confirmed SARS-CoV-2 infection or an uninfected control (not recorded which). This chain links TRBV12-3 or TRBV12-4 with TRBJ2-7; 7 bases map to TRBD2. In DNA form, the CDR3 reads TGTGCCAGCAGTTTGAGCGGGATCGCCTACGAGCAGTACTTC. It is translated as CASSLSGIAYEQYF.